Below, 18 T cell receptor beta chains from the same sample are listed, as sequenced in a study of T-cell reconstitution after alpha-beta-depleted transplantation in children. Unique molecular identifiers were incorporated when the TCRbeta library was constructed. MiXCR, applied by TCRdb to the PCR reads, yields one record per CDR3 protein. The sample lists about 540,000 distinct CDR3 sequences, 27% occurring once. Here the sequenced sample was PBMCs, taken before TCRalphabeta/CD19-depleted stem cell transplant. Receptors were obtained from a boy younger than two with Wiskott-Aldrich syndrome, due to receive a stem cell transplant.

This clonotype was detected once. The V call is TRBV28, the J call TRBJ2-5; 8 bases align to TRBD2. Per the germline V gene, CDR1 is MDHEN and CDR2 is SYDVKM. This CDR3 region has 16 residues. J was trimmed by 2 bases and V by 5 bases; bases with no gene match: 10. CDR3 region: CASSPLGSSGQETQYF. CDR3 bases: TGTGCCAGCAGTCCCTTAGGGTCTAGCGGGCAAGAGACCCAGTACTTC.

The V and J genes are TRBV28 and TRBJ2-7, with TRBD1 matching over 12 bases. Germline CDR1 and CDR2: MDHEN and SYDVKM. The CDR3 contains 16 residues. Trimming cost V 10 bases and J 3 bases; bases outside gene matches: 13. The CDR3 DNA sequence: TGTGCCACCAACATACCGGGACAGGGGGCTTACTACGAGCAGTACTTC. Amino acids: CATNIPGQGAYYEQYF. Full variable domain (outside the CDR3, taken from reference TRBV28 and TRBJ2-7): DVKVTQSSRYLVKRTGEKVFLECVQDMDHENMFWYRQDPGLGLRLIYFSYDVKMKEKGDIPEGYSVSREKKERFSLILESASTNQTSMYLCATNIPGQGAYYEQYFGPGTRLTVT.

The chain is built from TRBV5-1 and TRBJ2-5; 7 bases align to TRBD2. In germline, CDR1 is SGHRS, CDR2 YFSETQ. CDR3 length: 18 residues. The V segment lost 0 bases and the J segment 5 bases; nucleotides outside the gene matches: 16. The CDR3 region is CASSLDPPGAGVRETQYF. The CDR3 DNA reads TGCGCCAGCAGCTTGGACCCCCCCGGTGCGGGAGTCCGGGAGACCCAGTACTTC. Together with reference TRBV5-1 and TRBJ2-5, the CDR3 gives the full variable domain: KAGVTQTPRYLIKTRGQQVTLSCSPISGHRSVSWYQQTPGQGLQFLFEYFSETQRNKGNFPGRFSGRQFSNSRSEMNVSTLELGDSALYLCASSLDPPGAGVRETQYFGPGTRLLVL.

This clonotype came up a few times. V gene TRBV28 combines with J gene TRBJ1-6, with D unclear. Looked up from germline, CDR1 is MDHEN and CDR2 is SYDVKM. V lost 6 bases to trimming and J lost 8 bases, with 8 bases between them. The CDR3 runs to 12 residues. The chain's CDR3 is CASRGIDSPLHF. The DNA for the CDR3 is TGTGCCAGCAGGGGGATAGATTCACCCCTCCACTTT. The variable domain in full, with the rest retrieved from reference TRBV28 and TRBJ1-6, is DVKVTQSSRYLVKRTGEKVFLECVQDMDHENMFWYRQDPGLGLRLIYFSYDVKMKEKGDIPEGYSVSREKKERFSLILESASTNQTSMYLCASRGIDSPLHFGNGTRLTVT.

The chain joins TRBV5-1 to TRBJ2-5, with 8 nucleotides matching TRBD1. The trim removed 0 bases at V and 5 bases at J, leaving 9 bases unmatched. Germline lookup yields CDR1 SGHRS and CDR2 YFSETQ. This CDR3 comprises 16 residues. This CDR3 reads CASSLDPQGAGETQYF. In DNA, the CDR3 is TGCGCCAGCAGCTTGGACCCCCAGGGGGCCGGGGAGACCCAGTACTTC. The full variable domain, with the rest looked up from reference TRBV5-1 and TRBJ2-5, is KAGVTQTPRYLIKTRGQQVTLSCSPISGHRSVSWYQQTPGQGLQFLFEYFSETQRNKGNFPGRFSGRQFSNSRSEMNVSTLELGDSALYLCASSLDPQGAGETQYFGPGTRLLVL.

Details on this clonotype: Because it lacks the conserved phenylalanine or tryptophan at the end, this CDR3 is likely a read error. The chain employs TRBV5-1 and TRBJ2-3; 10 bases fit TRBD2. The V gene's germline CDR1 is SGHRS and CDR2 YFSETQ. The CDR3 is 18 amino acids. The V segment lost 2 bases and the J segment 0 bases; nucleotides outside the gene matches: 9. The CDR3 DNA sequence: TGCGCCAGCAGCTTTGGACTAGCGGATTCTTCTAGCACAGATACGCAGTATTTG. Translation gives CASSFGLADSSSTDTQYL.

This clonotype was counted a few times. The chain has TRBV24-1 and TRBJ2-7; the D gene is possibly TRBD2 (5 bases). The CDR3 runs 16 residues. Germline CDR1 reads KGHDR; CDR2 reads SFDVKD. The V and J ends lost 0 bases and 1 base respectively, with 12 bases between them. The CDR3 loop is CATSDLPFLASYEQYF. DNA for the CDR3: TGTGCCACCAGTGATTTGCCCTTTCTAGCATCCTACGAGCAGTACTTC.

The genes are TRBV5-1 and TRBJ2-5; D unclear. CDR3 size: 15 residues. V was cut by 3 bases and J by 4 bases, with 16 bases left in between. CDR1 SGHRS and CDR2 YFSETQ come from the germline V gene. CDR3 amino acids: CASSSGRLFSETQYF. DNA of the CDR3: TGCGCCAGCAGCTCGGGCCGGTTATTTTCAGAGACCCAGTACTTC.

The J gene is TRBJ2-3, the V gene TRBV7-2; 9 bases map to TRBD2. Germline values: CDR1 SGHTA, CDR2 FQGNSA. Losses at the gene ends were 4 bases for V and 6 bases for J; bases not matched to a gene: 8. The CDR3 spans 15 residues. The CDR3 here is CASSSGAGGADTQYF. The CDR3 nucleotides read TGTGCCAGCAGCTCAGGAGCGGGAGGAGCGGATACGCAGTATTTT.

The sample holds a few counts of this clonotype. This chain joins TRBV20-1 and TRBJ1-1, with TRBD1 matching over 12 bases. Germline values: CDR1 DFQATT, CDR2 SNEGSKA (reference sequence). The CDR3 has 12 residues. J was trimmed by 9 bases and V by 1 base; bases with no gene match: 0. DNA of the CDR3: TGCAGTGCTAGAGGGGACAGGGGGCAAGCTTTCTTT. Protein: CSARGDRGQAFF.

The chain has TRBV18 and TRBJ2-3; D is ambiguous. Germline assignment: CDR1 KGHSH and CDR2 LQKENI. The length of the CDR3 is 13 residues. V was clipped by 9 bases and J by 0 bases, with 10 bases between them. The CDR3 DNA follows: TGTGCCAGTCACAGCTCTAGCACAGATACGCAGTATTTT. Encoded protein: CASHSSSTDTQYF.

The chain carries TRBV29-1 and TRBJ1-1; tentatively, D is TRBD1 (5 bases). The germline V and J ends were trimmed by 4 bases and 6 bases, with 9 bases remaining between them. The CDR3 totals 11 residues. Germline values: CDR1 SQVTM, CDR2 ANQGSEA. The CDR3 region is CSVGGDSEAFF. CDR3 bases: TGCAGCGTTGGGGGGGACTCTGAAGCTTTCTTT.

V usage is TRBV7-9 and J usage is TRBJ2-2, with D maybe TRBD2 (6 bases). V lost 4 bases, J lost 5 bases, and 20 bases lay in between. CDR3 length: 17 residues. Germline CDR1 reads SEHNR; CDR2 reads FQNEAQ (reference sequence). CDR3 in amino acids: CASSYRTLAETTGELFF. The CDR3 coding sequence is TGTGCCAGCAGCTACCGGACTTTAGCGGAGACAACCGGGGAGCTGTTTTTT.

This clonotype was observed a few times. V is TRBV9 and J is TRBJ1-2; 8 nucleotides agree with TRBD1. Per the germline V gene, CDR1 is SGDLS and CDR2 is YYNGEE. V lost 0 bases and J lost 6; bases outside the gene matches: 1. CDR3 size: 13 residues. CDR3 amino acids: CASSVGDRHGYTF. The CDR3 DNA reads as TGTGCCAGCAGCGTAGGGGACAGGCATGGCTACACCTTC.

This clonotype has a handful of counts. This chain joins TRBV5-1 and TRBJ2-1; TRBD2 agrees at 13 bases. CDR3 length: 14 amino acids. V dropped 6 bases and J dropped 15; count of bases not matched to a gene: 12. Per the germline V gene, CDR1 is SGHRS and CDR2 is YFSETQ. The CDR3 reads CASNLLAGGPSAFF. DNA for the CDR3: TGCGCCAGCAATCTACTAGCGGGAGGGCCGTCGGCGTTCTTC.

The genes are TRBV6-5 and TRBJ2-3, with 8 bases aligning to TRBD1. V lost 2 bases, J lost 2 bases, and 3 bases stayed unmatched. From germline, CDR1 is MNHEY and CDR2 SVGAGI. The CDR3 has 15 residues. CDR3 amino acids: CASSYRDRSTDTQYF. In nucleotides, the CDR3 is TGTGCCAGCAGTTACAGGGACAGGTCCACAGATACGCAGTATTTT.

Only a few counts were recorded for this clonotype. The V call is TRBV6-1, the J call TRBJ1-2; weak D call: TRBD1 (6 bases). The CDR3 contains 13 residues. The V and J ends lost 6 bases and 8 bases respectively, with 16 bases between them. Germline V gene lookup returns CDR1 MNHNS and CDR2 SASEGT. This chain's CDR3 is CASSPRGLWGYTF. The CDR3 nucleotides are TGTGCCAGCAGCCCGCGGGGGCTCTGGGGCTACACCTTC.

The genes are TRBV5-1 and TRBJ2-1; 8 bases are shared with TRBD2. CDR1 is SGHRS, CDR2 YFSETQ, per germline. V was pared by 0 bases and J by 9 bases, with 11 bases of the junction left unmatched. This CDR3 region has 16 residues. The CDR3: CASSLALAGGMGEQFF. The CDR3 region has the DNA TGCGCCAGCAGCTTGGCGTTGGCGGGAGGTATGGGTGAGCAGTTCTTC.